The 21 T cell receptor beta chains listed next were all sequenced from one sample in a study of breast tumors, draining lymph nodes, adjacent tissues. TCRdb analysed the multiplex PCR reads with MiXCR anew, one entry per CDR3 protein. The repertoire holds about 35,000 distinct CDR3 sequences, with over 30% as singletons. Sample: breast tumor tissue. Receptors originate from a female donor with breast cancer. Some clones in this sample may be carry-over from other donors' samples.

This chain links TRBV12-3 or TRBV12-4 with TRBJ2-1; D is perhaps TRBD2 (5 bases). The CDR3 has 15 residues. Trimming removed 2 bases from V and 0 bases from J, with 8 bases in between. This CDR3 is CASSLNGGSYNEQFF. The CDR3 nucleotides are TGTGCCAGCAGTTTAAACGGAGGCTCCTACAATGAGCAGTTCTTC.

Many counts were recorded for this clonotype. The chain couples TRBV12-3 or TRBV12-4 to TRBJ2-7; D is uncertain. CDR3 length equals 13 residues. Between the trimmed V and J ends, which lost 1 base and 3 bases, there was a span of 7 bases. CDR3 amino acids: CASSLGRIYEQYF. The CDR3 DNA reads TGTGCCAGCAGTTTAGGACGCATCTACGAGCAGTACTTC.

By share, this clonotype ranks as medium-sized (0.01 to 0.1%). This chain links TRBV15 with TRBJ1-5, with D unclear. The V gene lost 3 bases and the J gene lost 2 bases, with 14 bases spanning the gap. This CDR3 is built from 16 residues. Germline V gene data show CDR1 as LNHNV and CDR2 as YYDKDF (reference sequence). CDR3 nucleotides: TGTGCCACCAGCAGGGCGGTTGGAGTTGGCAATCAGCCCCAGCATTTT. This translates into CATSRAVGVGNQPQHF. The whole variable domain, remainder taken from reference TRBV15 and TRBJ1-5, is DAMVIQNPRYQVTQFGKPVTLSCSQTLNHNVMYWYQQKSSQAPKLLFHYYDKDFNNEADTPDNFQSRRPNTSFCFLDIRSPGLGDTAMYLCATSRAVGVGNQPQHFGDGTRLSIL.

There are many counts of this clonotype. The CDR3 loop reads CSARVAFRTDTQYF. The CDR3 DNA reads TGCAGTGCTAGAGTGGCCTTCCGCACAGATACGCAGTATTTT. The J gene is TRBJ2-3, the V gene TRBV20-1; D gene uncertain. The CDR3 runs 14 residues. CDR1 DFQATT and CDR2 SNEGSKA come from the germline V gene (reference sequence). V lost 1 base and J lost 1, with 9 bases in between.

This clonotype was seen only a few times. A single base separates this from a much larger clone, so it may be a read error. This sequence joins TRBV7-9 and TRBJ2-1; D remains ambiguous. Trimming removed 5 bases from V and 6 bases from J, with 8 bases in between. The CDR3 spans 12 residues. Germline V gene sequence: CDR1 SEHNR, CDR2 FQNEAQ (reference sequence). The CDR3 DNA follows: TGTGCCAGCAGCCCCACTGGCAATGAGCAGTTCTTC. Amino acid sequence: CASSPTGNEQFF.

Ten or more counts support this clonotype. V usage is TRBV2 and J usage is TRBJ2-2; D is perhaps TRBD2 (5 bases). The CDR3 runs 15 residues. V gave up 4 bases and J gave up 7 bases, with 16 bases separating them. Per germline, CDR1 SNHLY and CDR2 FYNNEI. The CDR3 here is CASSVVAAVGGELFF. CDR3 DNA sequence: TGTGCCAGCAGTGTAGTGGCAGCGGTCGGCGGGGAGCTGTTTTTT.

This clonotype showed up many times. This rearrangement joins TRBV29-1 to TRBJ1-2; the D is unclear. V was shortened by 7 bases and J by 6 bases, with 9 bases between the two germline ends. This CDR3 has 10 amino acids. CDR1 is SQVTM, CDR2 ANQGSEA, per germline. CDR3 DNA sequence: TGCAGCGCAGATGGCGATGGCTACACCTTC. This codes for CSADGDGYTF.

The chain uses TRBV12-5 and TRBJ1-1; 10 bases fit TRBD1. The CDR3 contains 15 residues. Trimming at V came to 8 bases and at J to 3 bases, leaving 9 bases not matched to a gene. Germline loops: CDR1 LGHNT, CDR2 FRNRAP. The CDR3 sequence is CASSTLGQGDTEAFF. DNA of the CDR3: TGTGCTAGTAGTACCCTTGGACAGGGGGACACTGAAGCTTTCTTT. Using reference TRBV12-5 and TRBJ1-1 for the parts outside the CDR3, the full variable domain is DARVTQTPRHKVTEMGQEVTMRCQPILGHNTVFWYRQTMMQGLELLAYFRNRAPLDDSGMPKDRFSAEMPDATLATLKIQPSEPRDSAVYFCASSTLGQGDTEAFFGQGTRLTVV.

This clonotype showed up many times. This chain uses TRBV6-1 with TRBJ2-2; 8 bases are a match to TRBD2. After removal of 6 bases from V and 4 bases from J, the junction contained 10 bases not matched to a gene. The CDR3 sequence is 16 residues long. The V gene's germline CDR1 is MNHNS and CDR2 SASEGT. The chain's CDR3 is CASRRGLAGFTGELFF. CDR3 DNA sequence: TGTGCCAGCAGACGGGGGTTAGCGGGATTCACCGGGGAGCTGTTTTTT.

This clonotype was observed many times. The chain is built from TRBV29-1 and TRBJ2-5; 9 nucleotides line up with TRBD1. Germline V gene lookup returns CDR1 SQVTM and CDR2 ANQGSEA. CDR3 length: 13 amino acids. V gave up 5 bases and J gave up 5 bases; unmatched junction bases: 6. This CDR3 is CSVPTGGAETQYF. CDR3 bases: TGCAGCGTTCCTACAGGGGGCGCGGAGACCCAGTACTTC.

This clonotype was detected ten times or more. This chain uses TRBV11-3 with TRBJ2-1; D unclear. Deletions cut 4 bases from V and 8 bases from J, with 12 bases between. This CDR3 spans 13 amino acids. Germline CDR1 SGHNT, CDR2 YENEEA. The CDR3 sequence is CASSSRGWHEQFF. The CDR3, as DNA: TGTGCCAGCAGCTCCCGTGGTTGGCATGAGCAGTTCTTC.

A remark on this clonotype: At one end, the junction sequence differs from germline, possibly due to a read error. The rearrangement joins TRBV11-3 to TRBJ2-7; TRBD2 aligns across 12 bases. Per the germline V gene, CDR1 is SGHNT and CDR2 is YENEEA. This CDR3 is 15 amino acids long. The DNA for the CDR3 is TGTGCCAGCAGCCGGGAAGGACTAGCGGGAACCCGGACAGTCTTC. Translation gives CASSREGLAGTRTVF.

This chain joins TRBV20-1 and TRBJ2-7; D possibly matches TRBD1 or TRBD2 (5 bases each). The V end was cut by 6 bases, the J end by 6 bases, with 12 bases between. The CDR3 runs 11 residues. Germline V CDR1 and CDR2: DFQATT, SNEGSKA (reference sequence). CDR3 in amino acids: CSAGTAREQYF. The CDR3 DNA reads TGCAGTGCAGGGACCGCTCGCGAGCAGTACTTC.

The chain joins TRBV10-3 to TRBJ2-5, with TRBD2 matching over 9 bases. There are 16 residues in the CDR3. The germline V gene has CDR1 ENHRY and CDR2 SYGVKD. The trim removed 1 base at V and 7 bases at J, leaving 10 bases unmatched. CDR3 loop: CAISEFGGRASGTQYF. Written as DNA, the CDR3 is TGTGCCATCAGTGAGTTCGGCGGGAGGGCCTCCGGGACCCAGTACTTC.

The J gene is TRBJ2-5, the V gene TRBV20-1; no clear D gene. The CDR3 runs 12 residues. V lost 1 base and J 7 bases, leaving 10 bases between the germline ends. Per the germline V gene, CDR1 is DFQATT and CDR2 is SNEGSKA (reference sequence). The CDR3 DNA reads TGCAGTGCTAGAGCCGGATCTGGGACCCAGTACTTC. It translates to CSARAGSGTQYF.

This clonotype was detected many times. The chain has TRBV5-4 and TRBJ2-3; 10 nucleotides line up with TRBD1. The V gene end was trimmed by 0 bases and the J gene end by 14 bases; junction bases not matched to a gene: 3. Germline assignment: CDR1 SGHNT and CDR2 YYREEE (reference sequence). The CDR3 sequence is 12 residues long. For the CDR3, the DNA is TGTGCCAGCAGCTTGGGGACAGGGGGGCGGTATTTT. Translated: CASSLGTGGRYF.

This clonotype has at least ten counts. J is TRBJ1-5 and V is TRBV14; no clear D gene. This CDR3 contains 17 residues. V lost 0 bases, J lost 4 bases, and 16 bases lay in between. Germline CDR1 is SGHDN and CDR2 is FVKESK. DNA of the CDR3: TGTGCCAGCAGCCAAGATGATAGCGGGTTTAGGAATCAGCCCCAGCATTTT. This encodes CASSQDDSGFRNQPQHF.

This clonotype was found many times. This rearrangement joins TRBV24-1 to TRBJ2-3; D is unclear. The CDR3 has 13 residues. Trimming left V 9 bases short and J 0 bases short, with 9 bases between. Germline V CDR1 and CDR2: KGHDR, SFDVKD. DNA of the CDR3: TGTGCCACCGGGGATTCCAGCACAGATACGCAGTATTTT. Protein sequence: CATGDSSTDTQYF.

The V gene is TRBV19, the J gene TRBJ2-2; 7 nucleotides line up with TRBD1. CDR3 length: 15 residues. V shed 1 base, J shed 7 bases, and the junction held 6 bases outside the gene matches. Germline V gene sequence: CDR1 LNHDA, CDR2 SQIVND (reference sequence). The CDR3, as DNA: TGTGCCAGTAGTATAGGTCCCAGGACAGGCGGGGAGCTGTTTTTT. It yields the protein CASSIGPRTGGELFF.

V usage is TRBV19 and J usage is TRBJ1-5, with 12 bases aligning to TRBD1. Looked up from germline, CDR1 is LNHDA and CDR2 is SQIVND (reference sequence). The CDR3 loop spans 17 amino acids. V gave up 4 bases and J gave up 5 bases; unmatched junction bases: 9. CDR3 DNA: TGTGCCAGTAGTAGAATGCCGGGACAGGGGGCCTATCAGCCCCAGCATTTT. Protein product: CASSRMPGQGAYQPQHF.

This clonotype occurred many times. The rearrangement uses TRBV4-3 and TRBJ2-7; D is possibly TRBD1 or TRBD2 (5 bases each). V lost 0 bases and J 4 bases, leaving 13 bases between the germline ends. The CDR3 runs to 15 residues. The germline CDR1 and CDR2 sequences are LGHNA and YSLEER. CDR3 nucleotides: TGCGCCAGCAGCCAAGATCGTGGGACGGGATACGAGCAGTACTTC. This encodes CASSQDRGTGYEQYF.